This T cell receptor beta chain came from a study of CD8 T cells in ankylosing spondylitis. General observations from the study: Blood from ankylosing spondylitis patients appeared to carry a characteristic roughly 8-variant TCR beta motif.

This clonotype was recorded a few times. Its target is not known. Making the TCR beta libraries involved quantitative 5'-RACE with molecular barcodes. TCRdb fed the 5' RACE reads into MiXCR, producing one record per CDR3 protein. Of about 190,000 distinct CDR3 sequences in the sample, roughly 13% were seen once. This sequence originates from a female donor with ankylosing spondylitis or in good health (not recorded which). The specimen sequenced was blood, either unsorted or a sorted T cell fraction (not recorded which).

This CDR3 reads CASSVDSLYEQYF. In DNA form, the CDR3 reads TGTGCCAGCAGTGTAGACAGCCTCTACGAGCAGTACTTC. This rearrangement joins TRBV6-1 to TRBJ2-7, with D perhaps TRBD1 (5 bases). V lost 4 bases and J 3 bases, leaving 10 bases between the germline ends. The length of the CDR3 is 13 residues. The V gene's germline CDR1 is MNHNS and CDR2 SASEGT.